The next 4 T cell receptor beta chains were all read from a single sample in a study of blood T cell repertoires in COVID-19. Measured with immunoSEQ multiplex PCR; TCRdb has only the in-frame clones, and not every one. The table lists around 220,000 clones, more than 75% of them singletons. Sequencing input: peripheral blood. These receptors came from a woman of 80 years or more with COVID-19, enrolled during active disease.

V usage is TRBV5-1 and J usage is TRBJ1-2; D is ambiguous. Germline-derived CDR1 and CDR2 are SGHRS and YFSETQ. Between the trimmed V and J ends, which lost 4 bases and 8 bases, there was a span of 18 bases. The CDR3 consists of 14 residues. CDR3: CASSHAEGGMGYTF. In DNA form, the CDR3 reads TGCGCCAGCAGCCACGCGGAGGGAGGGATGGGCTACACCTTC.

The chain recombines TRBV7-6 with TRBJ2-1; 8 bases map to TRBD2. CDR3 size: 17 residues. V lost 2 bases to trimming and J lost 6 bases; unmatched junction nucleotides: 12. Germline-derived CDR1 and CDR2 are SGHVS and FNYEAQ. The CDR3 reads CASSLSSGTRDGNEQFF. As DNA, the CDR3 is TGTGCCAGCAGCTTATCTTCCGGGACTAGAGATGGCAATGAGCAGTTCTTC.

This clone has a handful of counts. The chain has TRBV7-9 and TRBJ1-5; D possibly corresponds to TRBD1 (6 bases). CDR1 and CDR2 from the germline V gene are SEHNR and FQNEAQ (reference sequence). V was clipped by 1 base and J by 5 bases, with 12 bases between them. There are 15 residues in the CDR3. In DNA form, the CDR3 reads TGTGCCAGCAGCTTAGGAGGGGGGGTTTATCAGCCCCAGCATTTT. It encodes CASSLGGGVYQPQHF.

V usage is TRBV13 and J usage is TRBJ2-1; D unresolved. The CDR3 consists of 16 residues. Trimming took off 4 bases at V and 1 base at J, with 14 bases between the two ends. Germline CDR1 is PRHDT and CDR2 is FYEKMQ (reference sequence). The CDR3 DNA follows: TGTGCCAGCAGCTCCCGCTTCCGCAGGTCCTACAATGAGCAGTTCTTC. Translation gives CASSSRFRRSYNEQFF.